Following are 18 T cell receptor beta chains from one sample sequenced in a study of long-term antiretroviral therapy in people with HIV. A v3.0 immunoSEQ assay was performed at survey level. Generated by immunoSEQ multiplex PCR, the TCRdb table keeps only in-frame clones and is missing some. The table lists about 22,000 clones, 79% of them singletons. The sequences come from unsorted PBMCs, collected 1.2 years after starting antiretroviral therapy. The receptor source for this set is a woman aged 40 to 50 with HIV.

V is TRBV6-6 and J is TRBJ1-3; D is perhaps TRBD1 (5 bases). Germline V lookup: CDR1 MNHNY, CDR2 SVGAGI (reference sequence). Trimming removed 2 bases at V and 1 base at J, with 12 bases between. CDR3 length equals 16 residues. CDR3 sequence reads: CASSYQGSESGNTIYF. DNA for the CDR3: TGTGCCAGCAGTTACCAGGGATCGGAATCTGGAAACACCATATATTTT.

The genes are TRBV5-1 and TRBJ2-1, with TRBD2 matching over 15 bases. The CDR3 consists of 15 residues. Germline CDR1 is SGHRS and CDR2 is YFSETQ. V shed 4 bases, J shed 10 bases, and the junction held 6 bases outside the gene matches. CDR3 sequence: CASSPGTSGGLEQFF. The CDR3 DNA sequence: TGCGCCAGCAGCCCCGGGACTAGCGGGGGGCTGGAGCAGTTCTTC.

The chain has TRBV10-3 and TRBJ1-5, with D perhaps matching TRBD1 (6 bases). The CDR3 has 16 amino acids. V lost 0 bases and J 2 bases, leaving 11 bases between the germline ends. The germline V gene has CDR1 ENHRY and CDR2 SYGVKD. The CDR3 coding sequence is TGTGCCATCAGTGAGTCGGTCCCAGGGGGCAATCAGCCCCAGCATTTT. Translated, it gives CAISESVPGGNQPQHF.

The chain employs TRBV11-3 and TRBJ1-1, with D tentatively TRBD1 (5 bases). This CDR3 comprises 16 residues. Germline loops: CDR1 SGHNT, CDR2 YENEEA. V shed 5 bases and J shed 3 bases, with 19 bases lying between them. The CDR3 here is CASSVGTYLSYTEAFF. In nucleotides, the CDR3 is TGTGCCAGCAGCGTCGGGACGTATCTAAGCTACACTGAAGCTTTCTTT.

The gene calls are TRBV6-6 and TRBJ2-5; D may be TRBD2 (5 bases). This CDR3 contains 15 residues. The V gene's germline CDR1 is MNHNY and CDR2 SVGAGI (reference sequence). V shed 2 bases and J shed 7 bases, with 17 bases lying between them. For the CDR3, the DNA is TGTGCCAGCAGTTACATCCCTGGCCCGGCGGGGACCCAGTACTTC. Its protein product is CASSYIPGPAGTQYF.

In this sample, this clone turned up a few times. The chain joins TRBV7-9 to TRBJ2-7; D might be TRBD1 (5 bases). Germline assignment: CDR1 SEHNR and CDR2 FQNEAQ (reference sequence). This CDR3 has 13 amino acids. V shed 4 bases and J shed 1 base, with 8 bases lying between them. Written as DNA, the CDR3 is TGTGCCAGCAGCTCCTCAGGGTCCTACGAGCAGTACTTC. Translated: CASSSSGSYEQYF.

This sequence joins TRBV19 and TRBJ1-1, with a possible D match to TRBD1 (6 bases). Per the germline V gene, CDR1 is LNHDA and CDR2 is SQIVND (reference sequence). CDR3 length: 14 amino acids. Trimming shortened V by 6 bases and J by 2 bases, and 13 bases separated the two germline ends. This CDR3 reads CASSLQGGNTEAFF. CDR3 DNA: TGTGCCAGTAGCCTACAGGGTGGAAACACTGAAGCTTTCTTT.

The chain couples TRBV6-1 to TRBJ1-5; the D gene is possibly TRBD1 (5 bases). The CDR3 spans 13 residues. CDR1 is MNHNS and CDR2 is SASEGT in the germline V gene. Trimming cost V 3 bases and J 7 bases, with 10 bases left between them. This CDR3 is CASSETVGQPQHF. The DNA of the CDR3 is TGTGCCAGCAGTGAGACAGTGGGGCAGCCCCAGCATTTT.

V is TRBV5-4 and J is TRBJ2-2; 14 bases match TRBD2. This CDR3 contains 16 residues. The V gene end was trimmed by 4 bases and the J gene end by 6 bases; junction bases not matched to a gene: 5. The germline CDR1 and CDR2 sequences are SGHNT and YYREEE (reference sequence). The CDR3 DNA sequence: TGTGCCAGCAGCACGACTAGCGGGAGGGCGGCCGGGGAGCTGTTTTTT. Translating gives CASSTTSGRAAGELFF. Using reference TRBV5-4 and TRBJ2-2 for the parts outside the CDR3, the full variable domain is ETGVTQSPTHLIKTRGQQVTLRCSSQSGHNTVSWYQQALGQGPQFIFQYYREEENGRGNFPPRFSGLQFPNYSSELNVNALELDDSALYLCASSTTSGRAAGELFFGEGSRLTVL.

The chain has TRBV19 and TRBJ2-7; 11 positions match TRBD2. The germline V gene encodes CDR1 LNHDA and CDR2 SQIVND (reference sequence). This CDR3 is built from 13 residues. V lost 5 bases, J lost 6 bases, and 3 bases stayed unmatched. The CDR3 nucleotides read TGTGCCAGTAGTCCAGGACTAGCGGGCGAGCAGTACTTC. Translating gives CASSPGLAGEQYF.

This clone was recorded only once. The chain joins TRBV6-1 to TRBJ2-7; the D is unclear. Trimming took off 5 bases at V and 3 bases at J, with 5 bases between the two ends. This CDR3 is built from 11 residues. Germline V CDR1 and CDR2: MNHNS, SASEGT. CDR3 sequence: CASSTLYEQYF. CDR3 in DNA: TGTGCCAGCAGTACCCTCTACGAGCAGTACTTC.

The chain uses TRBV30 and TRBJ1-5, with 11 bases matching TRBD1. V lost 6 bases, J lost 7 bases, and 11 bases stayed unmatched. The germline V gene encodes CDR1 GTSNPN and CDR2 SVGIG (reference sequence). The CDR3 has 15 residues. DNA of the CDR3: TGTGCCTGCAGAGGGACAGGGGGGAACAGGCAGCCCCAGCATTTT. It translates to CACRGTGGNRQPQHF.

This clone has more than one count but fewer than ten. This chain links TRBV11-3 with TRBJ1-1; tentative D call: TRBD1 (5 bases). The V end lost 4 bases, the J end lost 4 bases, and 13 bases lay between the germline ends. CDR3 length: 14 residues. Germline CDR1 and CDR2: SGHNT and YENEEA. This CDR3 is CASSSPGLGTEAFF. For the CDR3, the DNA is TGTGCCAGCAGCTCCCCAGGGTTGGGCACTGAAGCTTTCTTT.

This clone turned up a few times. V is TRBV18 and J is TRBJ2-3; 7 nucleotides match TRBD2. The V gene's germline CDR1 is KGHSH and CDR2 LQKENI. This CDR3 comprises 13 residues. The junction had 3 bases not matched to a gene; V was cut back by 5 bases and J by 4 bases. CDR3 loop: CASSSTSADTQYF. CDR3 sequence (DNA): TGTGCCAGCTCAAGTACTAGCGCAGATACGCAGTATTTT.

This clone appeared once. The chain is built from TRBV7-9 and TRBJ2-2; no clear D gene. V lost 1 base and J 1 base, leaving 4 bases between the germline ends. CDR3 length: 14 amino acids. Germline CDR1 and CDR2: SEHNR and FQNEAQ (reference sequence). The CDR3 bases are TGTGCCAGCAGCTTAGGTCAGAACACCGGGGAGCTGTTTTTT. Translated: CASSLGQNTGELFF.

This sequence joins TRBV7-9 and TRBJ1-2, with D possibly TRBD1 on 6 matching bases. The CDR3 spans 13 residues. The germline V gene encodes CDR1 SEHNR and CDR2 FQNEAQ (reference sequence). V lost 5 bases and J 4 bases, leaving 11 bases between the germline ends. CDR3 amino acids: CASSRGQLYGYTF. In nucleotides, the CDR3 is TGTGCCAGCAGCCGTGGACAGCTCTATGGCTACACCTTC.

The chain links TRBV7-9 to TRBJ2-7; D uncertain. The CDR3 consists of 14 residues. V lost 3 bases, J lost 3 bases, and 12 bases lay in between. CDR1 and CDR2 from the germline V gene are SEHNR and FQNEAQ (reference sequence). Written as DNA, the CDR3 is TGTGCCAGCAGCTTTTTAGGGTCCGGCTACGAGCAGTACTTC. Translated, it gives CASSFLGSGYEQYF.

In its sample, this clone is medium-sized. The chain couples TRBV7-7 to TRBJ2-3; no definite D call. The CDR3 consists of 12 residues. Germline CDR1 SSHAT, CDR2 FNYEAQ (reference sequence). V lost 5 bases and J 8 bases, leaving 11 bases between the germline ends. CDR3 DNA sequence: TGTGCCAGCAGCCCCGATAGTCGTACGCAGTATTTT. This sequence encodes CASSPDSRTQYF.